This T cell receptor (beta chain) was sequenced in a study of somatic mutations in cytotoxic T cells in rheumatoid arthritis. Whole-study results and caveats: For about an eighth of the roughly 60 patients, a single CD8+ clone accounted for more than 20% of CD8+ cells.

Sequencing used immunoSEQ multiplex PCR; TCRdb keeps in-frame clones, though not all of them. The table records approximately 16,000 clones, approximately 77% of them present only once. With 8 bases removed from V and 1 base from J, the gap between germline ends came to 7 bases. Germline lookup yields CDR1 SEHNR and CDR2 FQNEAQ (reference sequence). This CDR3 region has 12 residues. In the case of this clone: The antigen remains undetermined.

The chain has TRBV7-9 and TRBJ2-3; D gene ambiguous. Specimen: CD8+ T cells sorted from blood. This clonotype was sampled from an adult with rheumatoid arthritis. CDR3 nucleotide sequence: TGTGCCAGCCCTCCCCGCACAGATACGCAGTATTTT. The encoded protein is CASPPRTDTQYF.